This T cell receptor (beta chain) emerged from a study of blood T cell repertoires in COVID-19. Whole-study context: Sites in the United States, Italy and Spain provided acute and convalescent COVID-19 samples. Sources were T cells, B-cell-depleted T cells, or PBMCs; the material itself was cDNA or gDNA.

Trimming stripped 4 bases from V and 1 base from J, with 17 bases between. The CDR3 consists of 16 residues. CDR1 and CDR2 (germline): SNHLY, FYNNEI. TCRdb's table, derived via immunoSEQ multiplex PCR, lists solely in-frame clones and lacks some. The data show fewer than 400,000 clones, roughly 90% seen once. This chain connects TRBV2 to TRBJ2-7; TRBD2 is a possible D gene (6 bases). The sequencing sample was made of peripheral blood. This receptor was obtained from a young woman with COVID-19, enrolled during active disease. CDR3 region: CASSVLPGLKSYEQYF. The CDR3 DNA sequence: TGTGCCAGCAGTGTCCTTCCGGGACTTAAATCCTACGAGCAGTACTTC.